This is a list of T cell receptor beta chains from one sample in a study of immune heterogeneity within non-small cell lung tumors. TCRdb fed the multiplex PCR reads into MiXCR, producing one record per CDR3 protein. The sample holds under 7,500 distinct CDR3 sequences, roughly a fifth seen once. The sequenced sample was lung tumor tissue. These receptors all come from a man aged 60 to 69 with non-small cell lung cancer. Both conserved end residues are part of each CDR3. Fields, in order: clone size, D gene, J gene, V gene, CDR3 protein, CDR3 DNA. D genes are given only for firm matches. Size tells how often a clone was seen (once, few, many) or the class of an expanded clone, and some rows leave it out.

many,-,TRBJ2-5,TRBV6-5,CASSYGVSETQYF,TGTGCCAGCAGTTACGGGGTTTCGGAGACCCAGTACTTC
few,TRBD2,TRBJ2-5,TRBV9,CASSVGASGAQETQYF,TGTGCCAGCAGCGTAGGGGCTAGCGGGGCCCAAGAGACCCAGTACTTC
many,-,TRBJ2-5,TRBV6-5,CASSYRGETQYF,TGTGCCAGCAGTTACCGGGGAGAGACCCAGTACTTC
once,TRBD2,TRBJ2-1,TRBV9,CVSSVDASGSLGNEQFF,TGTGTCAGCAGCGTAGATGCTAGCGGGAGTCTTGGCAATGAGCAGTTCTTC
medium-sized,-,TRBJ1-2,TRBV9,CASSVAQGIEGYTF,TGTGCCAGCAGCGTAGCCCAGGGGATAGAAGGCTACACCTTC
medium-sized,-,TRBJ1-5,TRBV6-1,CASGTQNRVSNQPQHF,TGTGCCAGCGGGACACAAAACAGGGTTAGCAATCAGCCCCAGCATTTT
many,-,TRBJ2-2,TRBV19,CASSSISGNTGELFF,TGTGCCAGTAGTAGTATTAGCGGGAACACCGGGGAGCTGTTTTTT
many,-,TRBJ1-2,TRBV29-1,CSCRSALGYTF,TGCAGCTGTAGGTCGGCTTTAGGCTACACCTTC
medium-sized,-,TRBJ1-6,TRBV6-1,CASSEDSSNSPLHF,TGTGCCAGCAGTGAGGACAGTTCCAATTCACCCCTCCACTTT
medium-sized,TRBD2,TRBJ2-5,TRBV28,CASSLASGNQETQYF,TGTGCCAGCAGTTTAGCTAGCGGGAACCAAGAGACCCAGTACTTC
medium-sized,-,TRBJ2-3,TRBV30,CAWSSVGGGSTDTQYF,TGTGCCTGGAGTAGTGTGGGGGGCGGAAGCACAGATACGCAGTATTTT
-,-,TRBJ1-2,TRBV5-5,CASSVNNYGYTF,TGTGCCAGCTCTGTAAATAACTATGGCTACACCTTC
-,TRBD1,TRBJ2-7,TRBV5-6,CASSLRGTGEYEQYF,TGTGCCAGCAGCTTGCGCGGGACAGGGGAATACGAGCAGTACTTC
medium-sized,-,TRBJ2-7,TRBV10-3,CAISESTYEQYF,TGTGCCATCAGTGAGTCCACCTACGAGCAGTACTTC
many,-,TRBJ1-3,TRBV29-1,CSVGGFGNTIYF,TGCAGCGTTGGGGGTTTTGGAAACACCATATATTTT
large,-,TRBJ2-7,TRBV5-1,CASSLSQGTRLYEQYF,TGCGCCAGCAGCCTAAGTCAGGGGACGCGTCTCTACGAGCAGTACTTC
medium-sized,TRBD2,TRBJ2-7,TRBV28,CASSRGTSGYEQYF,TGTGCCAGCAGCCGGGGGACTAGCGGATACGAGCAGTACTTC
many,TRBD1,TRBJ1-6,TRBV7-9,CASSMTGGSPLHF,TGTGCCAGCAGCATGACAGGGGGTTCACCCCTCCACTTT
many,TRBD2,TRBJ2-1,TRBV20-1,CSARDSASGPYNEQFF,TGCAGTGCTAGAGATTCCGCTAGCGGCCCCTACAATGAGCAGTTCTTC
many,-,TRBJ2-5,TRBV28,CASSFLSAGRETQYF,TGTGCCAGCAGTTTCTTGTCAGCGGGCAGGGAGACCCAGTACTTC
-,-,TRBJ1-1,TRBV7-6,CASSLEGDQRAEAFF,TGTGCCAGCAGCTTAGAGGGGGACCAACGTGCTGAAGCTTTCTTT
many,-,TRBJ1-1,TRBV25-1,CASSEFSSAEAFF,TGTGCCAGCAGTGAATTTAGCTCAGCTGAAGCTTTCTTT
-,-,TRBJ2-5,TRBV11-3,CASSLGLVGPEETQYF,TGTGCCAGCAGCTTAGGGCTAGTGGGCCCAGAAGAGACCCAGTACTTC
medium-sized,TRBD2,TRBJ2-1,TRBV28,CASSPGLAGVSEQFF,TGTGCCAGCAGTCCAGGACTAGCGGGAGTAAGTGAGCAGTTCTTC
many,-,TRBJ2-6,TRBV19,CASSIGSAFSGTGANVLTF,TGTGCCAGTAGTATCGGGTCAGCCTTTTCGGGGACTGGGGCCAACGTCCTGACTTTC
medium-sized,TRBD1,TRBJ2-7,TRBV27,CASSLGQGYPYEQYF,TGTGCCAGCAGCCTTGGACAGGGGTACCCCTACGAGCAGTACTTC